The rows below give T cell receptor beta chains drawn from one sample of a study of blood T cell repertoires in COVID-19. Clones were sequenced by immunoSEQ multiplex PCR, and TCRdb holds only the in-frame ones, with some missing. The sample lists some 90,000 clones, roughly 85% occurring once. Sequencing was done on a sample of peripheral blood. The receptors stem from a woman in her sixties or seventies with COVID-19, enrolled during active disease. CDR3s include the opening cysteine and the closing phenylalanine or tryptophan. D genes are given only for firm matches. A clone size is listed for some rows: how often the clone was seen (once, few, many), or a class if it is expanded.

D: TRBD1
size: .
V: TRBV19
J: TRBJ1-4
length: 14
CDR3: CAAGGTGSGEKLFF
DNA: TGTGCCGCAGGCGGGACAGGCTCGGGTGAAAAACTGTTTTTT

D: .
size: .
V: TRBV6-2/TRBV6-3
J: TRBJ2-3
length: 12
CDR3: CASSRTADTQYF
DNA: TGTGCCAGCAGTAGGACAGCAGATACGCAGTATTTT

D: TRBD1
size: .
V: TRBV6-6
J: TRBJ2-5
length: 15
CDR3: CASSNLDRGHETQYF
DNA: TGTGCCAGCAGTAATCTTGACAGGGGGCACGAGACCCAGTACTTC

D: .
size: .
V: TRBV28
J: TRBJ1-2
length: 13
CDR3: CASHPRVNYGYTF
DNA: TGTGCCAGCCATCCCCGAGTTAACTATGGCTACACCTTC

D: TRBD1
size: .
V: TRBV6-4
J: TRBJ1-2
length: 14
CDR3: CASSLTGGDYGYTF
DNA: TGTGCCAGCAGTCTGACAGGGGGGGACTATGGCTACACCTTC

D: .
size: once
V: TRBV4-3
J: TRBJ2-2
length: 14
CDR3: CASSQGARTGELFF
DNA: TGCGCCAGCAGCCAGGGGGCTCGCACCGGGGAGCTGTTTTTT

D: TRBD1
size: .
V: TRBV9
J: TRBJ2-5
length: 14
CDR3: CASSVAGGQETQYF
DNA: TGTGCCAGCAGCGTAGCAGGGGGCCAAGAGACCCAGTACTTC

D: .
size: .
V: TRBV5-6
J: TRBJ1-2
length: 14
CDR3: CATRPRPGLKGYTF
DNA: TGTGCCACCCGTCCCCGCCCAGGGCTGAAGGGCTACACCTTC

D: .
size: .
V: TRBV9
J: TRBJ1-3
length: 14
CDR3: CASTQGFGGNTIYF
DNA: TGTGCCAGCACTCAGGGCTTTGGTGGAAACACCATATATTTT

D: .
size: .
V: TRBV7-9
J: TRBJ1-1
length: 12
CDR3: CASSLEDGEAFF
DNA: TGTGCCAGCAGCTTGGAGGATGGTGAAGCTTTCTTT

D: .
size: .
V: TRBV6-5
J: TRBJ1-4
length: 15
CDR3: CASTMLGGGREKLFF
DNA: TGTGCCAGCACCATGCTCGGGGGAGGTCGCGAAAAACTGTTTTTT

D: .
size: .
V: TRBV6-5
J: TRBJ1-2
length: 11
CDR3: CASSPGVGYTF
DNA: TGTGCCAGCAGCCCCGGGGTCGGCTACACCTTC

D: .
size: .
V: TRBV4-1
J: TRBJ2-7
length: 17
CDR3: CASSQDYVARAAYEQYF
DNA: TGCGCCAGCAGCCAAGATTATGTGGCGAGGGCCGCCTACGAGCAGTACTTC

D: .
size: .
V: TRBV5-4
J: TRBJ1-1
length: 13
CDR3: CASSPAASTEAFF
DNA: TGTGCCAGCAGCCCGGCGGCCAGTACTGAAGCTTTCTTT

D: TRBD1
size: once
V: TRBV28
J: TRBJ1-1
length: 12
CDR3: CASKEGATEAFF
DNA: TGTGCCAGCAAGGAGGGGGCAACTGAAGCTTTCTTT

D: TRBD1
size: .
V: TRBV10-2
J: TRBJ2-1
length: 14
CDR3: CASSSQGAGNEQFF
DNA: TGCGCCAGCAGTAGTCAGGGGGCTGGCAATGAGCAGTTCTTC

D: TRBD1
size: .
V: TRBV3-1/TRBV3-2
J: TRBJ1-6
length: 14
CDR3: CASSLGQGGSPLHF
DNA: TGTGCCAGCAGCCTTGGACAGGGTGGTTCACCCCTCCACTTT

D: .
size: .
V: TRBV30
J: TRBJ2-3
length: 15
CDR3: CAWSVELANTDTQYF
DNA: TGTGCCTGGAGTGTAGAACTAGCCAACACAGATACGCAGTATTTT

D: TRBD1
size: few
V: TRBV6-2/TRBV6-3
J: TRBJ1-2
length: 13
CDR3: CASSYRRQGVDTF
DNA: TGTGCCAGCAGTTACCGCCGACAGGGGGTGGACACCTTC

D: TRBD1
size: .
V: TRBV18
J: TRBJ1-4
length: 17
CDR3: CASSPRDPGTGVEKLFF
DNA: TGTGCCAGCTCACCACGAGACCCCGGGACAGGGGTTGAAAAACTGTTTTTT

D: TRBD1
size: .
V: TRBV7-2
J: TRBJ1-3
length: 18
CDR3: CASSHYRGPRPSGNTIYF
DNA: TGTGCCAGCAGCCACTACAGGGGCCCCCGACCGTCGGGAAACACCATATATTTT

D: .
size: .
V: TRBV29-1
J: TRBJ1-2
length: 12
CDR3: CSVLTDSYGYTF
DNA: TGCAGCGTTCTCACGGACAGCTATGGCTACACCTTC

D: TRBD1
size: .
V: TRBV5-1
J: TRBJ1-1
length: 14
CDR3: CASSADRAGTEAFF
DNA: TGCGCCAGCAGCGCGGACAGGGCGGGAACTGAAGCTTTCTTT

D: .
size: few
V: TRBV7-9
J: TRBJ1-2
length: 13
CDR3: CASSARDNYGYTF
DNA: TGTGCCAGCAGCGCCCGAGATAACTATGGCTACACCTTC

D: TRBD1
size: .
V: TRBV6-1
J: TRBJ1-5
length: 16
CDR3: CASSDPGQGTNQPQHF
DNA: TGTGCCAGCAGTGACCCGGGACAGGGCACCAATCAGCCCCAGCATTTT

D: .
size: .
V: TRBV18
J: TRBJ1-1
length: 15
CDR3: CASSPGAGVDTEAFF
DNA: TGTGCCAGCTCCCCGGGGGCGGGAGTCGACACTGAAGCTTTCTTT

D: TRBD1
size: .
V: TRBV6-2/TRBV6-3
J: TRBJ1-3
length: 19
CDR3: CASSPIGPKGASSGNTIYF
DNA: TGTGCCAGCAGTCCGATCGGTCCTAAGGGGGCCAGCTCTGGAAACACCATATATTTT

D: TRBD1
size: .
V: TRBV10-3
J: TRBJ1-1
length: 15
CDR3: CAISESTGGRTEAFF
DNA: TGTGCCATCAGTGAGTCCACAGGGGGACGAACTGAAGCTTTCTTT

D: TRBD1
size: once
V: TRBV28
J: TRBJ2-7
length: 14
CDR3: CASSYRDRRYEQYF
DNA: TGTGCCAGCAGTTACCGGGACAGACGGTACGAGCAGTACTTC

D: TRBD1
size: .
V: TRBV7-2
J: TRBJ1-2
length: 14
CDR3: CASSLTDRGYGYTF
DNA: TGTGCCAGCAGCTTAACGGACAGGGGTTATGGCTACACCTTC

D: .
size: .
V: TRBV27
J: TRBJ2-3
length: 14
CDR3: CASSFRARGDTQYF
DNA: TGTGCCAGCAGTTTCCGGGCCCGGGGAGATACGCAGTATTTT

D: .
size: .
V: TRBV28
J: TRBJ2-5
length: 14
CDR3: CASSSPPGSGTQYF
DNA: TGTGCCAGCAGTTCCCCCCCCGGGTCGGGGACCCAGTACTTC

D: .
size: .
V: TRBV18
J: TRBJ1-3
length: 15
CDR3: CASSPPGDSGNTIYF
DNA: TGTGCCAGCTCACCGCCAGGGGATTCTGGAAACACCATATATTTT

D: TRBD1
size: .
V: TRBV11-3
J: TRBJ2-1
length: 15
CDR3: CASSSEQGGYNEQFF
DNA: TGTGCCAGCAGCTCCGAACAGGGGGGCTACAATGAGCAGTTCTTC

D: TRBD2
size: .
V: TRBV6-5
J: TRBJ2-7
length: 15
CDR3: CASRLAGGISYEQYF
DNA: TGTGCCAGCAGACTAGCGGGGGGGATCTCCTACGAGCAGTACTTC